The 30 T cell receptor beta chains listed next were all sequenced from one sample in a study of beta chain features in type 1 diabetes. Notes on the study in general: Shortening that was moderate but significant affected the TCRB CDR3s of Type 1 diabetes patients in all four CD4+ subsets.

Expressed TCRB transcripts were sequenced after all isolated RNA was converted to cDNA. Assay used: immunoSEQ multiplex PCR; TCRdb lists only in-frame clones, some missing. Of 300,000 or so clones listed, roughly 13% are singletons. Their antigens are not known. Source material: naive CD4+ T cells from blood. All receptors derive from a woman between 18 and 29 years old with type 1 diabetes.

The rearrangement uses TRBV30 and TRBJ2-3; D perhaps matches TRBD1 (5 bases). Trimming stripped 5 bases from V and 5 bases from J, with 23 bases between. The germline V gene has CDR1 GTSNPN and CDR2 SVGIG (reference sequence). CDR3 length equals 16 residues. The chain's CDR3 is CAWAVGWGYSQDTQYF. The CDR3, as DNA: TGTGCCTGGGCGGTCGGTTGGGGCTATAGTCAAGATACGCAGTATTTT.

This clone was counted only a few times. This chain's CDR3 is CASSQGSSNQPQHF. The CDR3 DNA is TGTGCCAGCTCCCAGGGGTCTAGCAATCAGCCCCAGCATTTT. V gene TRBV18 combines with J gene TRBJ1-5; tentatively, D is TRBD1 (6 bases). The CDR3 consists of 14 residues. Germline V lookup: CDR1 KGHSH, CDR2 LQKENI. V lost 6 bases to trimming and J lost 0 bases, with 9 bases between them. The whole variable domain, remainder taken from reference TRBV18 and TRBJ1-5, is NAGVMQNPRHLVRRRGQEARLRCSPMKGHSHVYWYRQLPEEGLKFMVYLQKENIIDESGMPKERFSAEFPKEGPSILRIQQVVRGDSAAYFCASSQGSSNQPQHFGDGTRLSIL.

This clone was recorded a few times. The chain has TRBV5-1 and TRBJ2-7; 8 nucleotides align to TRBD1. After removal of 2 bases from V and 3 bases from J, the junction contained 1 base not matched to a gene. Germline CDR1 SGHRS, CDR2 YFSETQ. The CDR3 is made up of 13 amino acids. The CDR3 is CASSFTGGYEQYF. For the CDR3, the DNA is TGCGCCAGCAGCTTTACAGGGGGCTACGAGCAGTACTTC.

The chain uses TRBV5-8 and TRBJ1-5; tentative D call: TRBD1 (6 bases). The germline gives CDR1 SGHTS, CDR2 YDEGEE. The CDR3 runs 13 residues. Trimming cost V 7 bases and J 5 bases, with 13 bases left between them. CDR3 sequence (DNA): TGTGCCAGCGGGATAAACAGGGATCAGCCCCAGCATTTT. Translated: CASGINRDQPQHF. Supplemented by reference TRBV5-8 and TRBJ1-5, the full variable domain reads EAGVTQSPTHLIKTRGQQATLRCSPISGHTSVYWYQQALGLGLQFLLWYDEGEERNRGNFPPRFSGRQFPNYSSELNVNALELEDSALYLCASGINRDQPQHFGDGTRLSIL.

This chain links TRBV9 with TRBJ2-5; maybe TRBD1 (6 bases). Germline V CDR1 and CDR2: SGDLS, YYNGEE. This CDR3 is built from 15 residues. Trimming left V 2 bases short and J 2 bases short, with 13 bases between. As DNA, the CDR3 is TGTGCCAGCAGCGTGGGGGCAGGGGTACAAGAGACCCAGTACTTC. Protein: CASSVGAGVQETQYF.

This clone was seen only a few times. CDR3 in amino acids: CASSLLDRDSGELFF. The CDR3 bases are TGCGCCAGCAGCTTGTTGGACAGGGACTCCGGGGAGCTGTTTTTT. The chain couples TRBV5-1 to TRBJ2-2; 8 nucleotides agree with TRBD1. Germline V gene data show CDR1 as SGHRS and CDR2 as YFSETQ. This CDR3 spans 15 amino acids. Germline trimming cut 1 base from V and 6 bases from J; bases unmatched to any gene: 5.

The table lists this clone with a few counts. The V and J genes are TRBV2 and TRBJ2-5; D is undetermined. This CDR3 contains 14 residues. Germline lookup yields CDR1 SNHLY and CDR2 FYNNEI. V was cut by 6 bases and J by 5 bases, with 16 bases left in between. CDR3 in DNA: TGTGCCAGCAGCCCTGGGCGTAGGTTGGAGACCCAGTACTTC. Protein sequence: CASSPGRRLETQYF.

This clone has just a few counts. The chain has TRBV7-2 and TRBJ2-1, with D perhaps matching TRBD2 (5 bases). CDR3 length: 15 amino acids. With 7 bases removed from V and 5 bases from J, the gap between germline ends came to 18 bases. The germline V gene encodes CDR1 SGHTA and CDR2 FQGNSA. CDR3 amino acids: CASTPGRGGHNEQFF. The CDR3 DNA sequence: TGTGCCAGCACCCCGGGGAGAGGCGGCCACAATGAGCAGTTCTTC.

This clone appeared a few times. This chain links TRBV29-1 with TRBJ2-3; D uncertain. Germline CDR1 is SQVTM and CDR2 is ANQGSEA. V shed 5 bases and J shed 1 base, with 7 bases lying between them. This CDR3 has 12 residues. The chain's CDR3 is CSVNAGTDTQYF. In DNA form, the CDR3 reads TGCAGCGTTAACGCGGGCACAGATACGCAGTATTTT.

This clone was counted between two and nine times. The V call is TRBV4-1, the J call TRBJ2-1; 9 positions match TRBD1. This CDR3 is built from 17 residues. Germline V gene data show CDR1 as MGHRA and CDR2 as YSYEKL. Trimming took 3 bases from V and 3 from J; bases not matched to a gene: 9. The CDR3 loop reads CASSHPKDRGGYNEQFF. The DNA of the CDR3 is TGCGCCAGCAGCCACCCCAAGGACAGGGGCGGCTACAATGAGCAGTTCTTC.

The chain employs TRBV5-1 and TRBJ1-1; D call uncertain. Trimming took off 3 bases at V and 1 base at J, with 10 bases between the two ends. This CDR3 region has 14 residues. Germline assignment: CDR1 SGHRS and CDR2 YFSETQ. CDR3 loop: CASSSGGWNTEAFF. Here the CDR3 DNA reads TGCGCCAGCAGCTCGGGTGGGTGGAACACTGAAGCTTTCTTT.

For the CDR3, the DNA is TGTGCCACCAGCAGAGGCAGGGGATTGGACACTGAAGCTTTCTTT. As protein: CATSRGRGLDTEAFF. The genes are TRBV15 and TRBJ1-1, with D perhaps TRBD1 (6 bases). This CDR3 is 15 amino acids long. Germline loops: CDR1 LNHNV, CDR2 YYDKDF (reference sequence). Between the trimmed V and J ends, which lost 1 base and 3 bases, there was a span of 12 bases.

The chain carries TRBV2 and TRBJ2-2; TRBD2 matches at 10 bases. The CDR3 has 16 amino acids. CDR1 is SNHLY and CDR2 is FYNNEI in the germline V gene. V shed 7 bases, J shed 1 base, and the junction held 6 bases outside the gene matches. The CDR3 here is CASKGPSGRNTGELFF. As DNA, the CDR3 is TGTGCCAGCAAGGGACCTAGCGGGAGGAACACCGGGGAGCTGTTTTTT.

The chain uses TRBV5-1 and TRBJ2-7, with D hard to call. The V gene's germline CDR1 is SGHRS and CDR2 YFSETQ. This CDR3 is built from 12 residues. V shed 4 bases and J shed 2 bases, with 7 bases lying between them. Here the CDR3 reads CASSGGPYEQYF. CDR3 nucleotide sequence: TGCGCCAGCAGCGGCGGCCCCTACGAGCAGTACTTC.

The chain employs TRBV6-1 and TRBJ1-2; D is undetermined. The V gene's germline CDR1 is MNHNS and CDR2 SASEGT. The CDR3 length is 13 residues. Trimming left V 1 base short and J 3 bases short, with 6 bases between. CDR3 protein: CASSEGGDYGYTF. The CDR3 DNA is TGTGCCAGCAGTGAAGGGGGAGACTATGGCTACACCTTC.

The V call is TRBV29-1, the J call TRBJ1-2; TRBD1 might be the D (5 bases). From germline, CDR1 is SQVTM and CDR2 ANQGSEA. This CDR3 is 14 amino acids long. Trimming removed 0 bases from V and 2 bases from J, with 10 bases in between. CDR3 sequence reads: CSVEDHPGNYGYTF. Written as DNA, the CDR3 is TGCAGCGTTGAAGACCATCCAGGGAACTATGGCTACACCTTC.

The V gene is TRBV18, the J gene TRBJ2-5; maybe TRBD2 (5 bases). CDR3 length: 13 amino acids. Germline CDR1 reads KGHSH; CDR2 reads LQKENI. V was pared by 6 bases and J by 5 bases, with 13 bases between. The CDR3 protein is CASSPSSGETQYF. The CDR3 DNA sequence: TGTGCCAGCTCTCCCTCCTCGGGGGAGACCCAGTACTTC.

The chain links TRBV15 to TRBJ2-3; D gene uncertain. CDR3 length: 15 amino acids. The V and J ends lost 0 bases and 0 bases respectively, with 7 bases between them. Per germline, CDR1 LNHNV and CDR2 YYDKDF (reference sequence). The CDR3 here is CATSRDTGSTDTQYF. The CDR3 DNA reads TGTGCCACCAGCAGAGATACCGGGAGCACAGATACGCAGTATTTT.

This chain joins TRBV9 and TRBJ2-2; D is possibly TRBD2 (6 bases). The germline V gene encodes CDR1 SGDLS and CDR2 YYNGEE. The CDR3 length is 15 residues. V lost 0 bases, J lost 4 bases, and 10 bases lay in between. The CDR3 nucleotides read TGTGCCAGCAGCGTAGGACTAGGGAGCACCGGGGAGCTGTTTTTT. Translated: CASSVGLGSTGELFF. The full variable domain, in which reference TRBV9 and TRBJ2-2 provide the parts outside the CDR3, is DSGVTQTPKHLITATGQRVTLRCSPRSGDLSVYWYQQSLDQGLQFLIQYYNGEERAKGNILERFSAQQFPDLHSELNLSSLELGDSALYFCASSVGLGSTGELFFGEGSRLTVL.

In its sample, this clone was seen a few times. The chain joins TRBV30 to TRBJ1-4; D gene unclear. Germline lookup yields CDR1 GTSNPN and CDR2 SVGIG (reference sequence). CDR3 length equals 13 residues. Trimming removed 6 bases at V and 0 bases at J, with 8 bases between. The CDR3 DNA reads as TGTGCCTGTTCCCCTACAACTAATGAAAAACTGTTTTTT. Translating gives CACSPTTNEKLFF.

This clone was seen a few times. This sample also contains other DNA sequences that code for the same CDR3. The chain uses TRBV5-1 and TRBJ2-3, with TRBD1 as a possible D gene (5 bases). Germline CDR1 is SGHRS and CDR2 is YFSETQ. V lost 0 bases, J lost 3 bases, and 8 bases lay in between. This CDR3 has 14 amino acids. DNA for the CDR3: TGCGCCAGCAGCTTGGACCAGGGAACAGATACGCAGTATTTT. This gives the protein CASSLDQGTDTQYF.

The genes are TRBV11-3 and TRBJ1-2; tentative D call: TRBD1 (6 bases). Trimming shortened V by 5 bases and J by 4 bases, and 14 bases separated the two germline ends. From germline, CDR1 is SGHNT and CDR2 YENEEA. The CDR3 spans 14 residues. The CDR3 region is CASSQQGISYGYTF. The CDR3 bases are TGTGCCAGCAGCCAACAGGGAATCAGCTATGGCTACACCTTC.

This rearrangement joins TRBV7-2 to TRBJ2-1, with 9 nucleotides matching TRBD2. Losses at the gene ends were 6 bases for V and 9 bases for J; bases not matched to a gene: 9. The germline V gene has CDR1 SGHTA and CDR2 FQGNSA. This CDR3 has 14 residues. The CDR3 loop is CASSAGAGGGEQFF. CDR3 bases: TGTGCCAGCAGTGCTGGAGCGGGAGGAGGTGAGCAGTTCTTC.

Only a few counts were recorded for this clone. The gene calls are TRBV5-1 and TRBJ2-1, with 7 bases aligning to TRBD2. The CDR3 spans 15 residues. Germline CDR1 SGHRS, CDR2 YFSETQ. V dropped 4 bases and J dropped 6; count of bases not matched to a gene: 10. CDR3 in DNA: TGCGCCAGCAGCCTGGGGGGAGGGTACTTCAATGAGCAGTTCTTC. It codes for CASSLGGGYFNEQFF.

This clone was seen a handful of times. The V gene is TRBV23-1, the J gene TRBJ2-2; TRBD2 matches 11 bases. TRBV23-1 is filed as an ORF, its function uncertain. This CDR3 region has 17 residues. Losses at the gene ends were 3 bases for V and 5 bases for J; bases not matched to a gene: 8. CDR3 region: CASSQGSGRGSTGELFF. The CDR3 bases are TGCGCCAGCAGTCAGGGTAGCGGGAGGGGTTCTACCGGGGAGCTGTTTTTT.

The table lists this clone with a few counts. The CDR3 coding sequence is TGCGCCAGCAGCCATGGAGACAGAAGAAACAGGGATACGCAGTATTTT. This sequence encodes CASSHGDRRNRDTQYF. The J gene is TRBJ2-3, the V gene TRBV4-3, with D possibly matching TRBD1 (5 bases). This CDR3 is 16 amino acids long. V lost 3 bases to trimming and J lost 6 bases, with 19 bases between them. Germline lookup yields CDR1 LGHNA and CDR2 YSLEER.

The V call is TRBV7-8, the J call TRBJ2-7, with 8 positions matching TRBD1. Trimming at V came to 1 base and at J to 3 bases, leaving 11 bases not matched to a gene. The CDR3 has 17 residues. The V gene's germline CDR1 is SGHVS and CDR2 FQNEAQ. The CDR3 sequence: CASSLGDDRGSRYEQYF. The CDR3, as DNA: TGTGCCAGCAGCTTAGGTGACGACAGGGGTTCCCGCTACGAGCAGTACTTC.

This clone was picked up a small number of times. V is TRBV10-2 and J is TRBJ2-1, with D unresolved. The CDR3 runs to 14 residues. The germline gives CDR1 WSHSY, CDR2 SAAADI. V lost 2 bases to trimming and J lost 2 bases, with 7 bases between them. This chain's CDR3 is CASSEIAPYNEQFF. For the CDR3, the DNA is TGCGCCAGCAGTGAGATAGCACCCTACAATGAGCAGTTCTTC.

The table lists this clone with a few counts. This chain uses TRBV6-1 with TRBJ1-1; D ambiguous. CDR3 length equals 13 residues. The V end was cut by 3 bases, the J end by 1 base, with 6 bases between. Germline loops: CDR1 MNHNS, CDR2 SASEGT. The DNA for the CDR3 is TGTGCCAGCAGTGATCAAGCGAACACTGAAGCTTTCTTT. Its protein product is CASSDQANTEAFF.

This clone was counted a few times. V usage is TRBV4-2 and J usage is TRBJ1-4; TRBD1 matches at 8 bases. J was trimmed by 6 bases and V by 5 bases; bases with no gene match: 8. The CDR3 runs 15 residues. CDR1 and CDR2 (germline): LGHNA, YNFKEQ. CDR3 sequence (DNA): TGTGCCAGCAGCACTCAACAGGGGGTGGATGAAAAACTGTTTTTT. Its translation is CASSTQQGVDEKLFF.